This entry features one T cell receptor beta chain sequence. This sample is drawn from a study of shared clonotypes between healthy human individuals. V was cut by 6 bases and J by 6 bases, with 10 bases left in between. The CDR3 extends over 12 amino acids. The V gene's germline CDR1 is WSHSY and CDR2 SAAADI. The study drew all its donors from Caucasian adults living in Nashville, Tennessee. Deep-level settings were used for running the assay. Profiling relied on immunoSEQ multiplex PCR, and the TCRdb table lists in-frame clones only, not all of them. The data contain about 1.5 million clones, 95% to 99% of them singletons.

The receptor was derived from a man aged 30 to 45 in good health. The genes are TRBV10-2 and TRBJ2-3; tentatively, D is TRBD1 or TRBD2 (5 bases each). The sequencing input was naive CD4+ T cells sorted from blood. Subset noted: CD45RA+ positively selected. The CDR3 loop is CASRGVADTQYF. In nucleotides, the CDR3 is TGCGCCAGCAGGGGGGTAGCGGATACGCAGTATTTT.